These T cell receptor beta chains were read from a single sample in a study of early stage breast cancer tumors. Assay used: immunoSEQ multiplex PCR; TCRdb lists only in-frame clones, some missing. The sample yields fewer than 70,000 clones, roughly 80% seen once. The material sequenced was blood. The receptors were sampled from a young adult with breast cancer. CDR3s include the opening cysteine and the closing phenylalanine or tryptophan. The D gene is left open where the match is weak. Clone size is not always given. Where it is, it says once, few, many or a class for expanded clones.

D	J	size	V	CDR3	DNA
TRBD1	TRBJ1-6	few	TRBV19	CASREQGPASPLHF	TGTGCCAGTAGAGAACAGGGGCCGGCTTCACCCCTCCACTTT
TRBD1	TRBJ2-2	NA	TRBV18	CASSSSLPGQGPGELFF	TGTGCCAGCTCATCCTCCCTTCCGGGACAGGGTCCCGGGGAGCTGTTTTTT
NA	TRBJ1-2	NA	TRBV19	CASSLAGFKDYGYTF	TGTGCCAGTAGTCTAGCAGGGTTCAAAGACTATGGCTACACCTTC
NA	TRBJ1-1	NA	TRBV30	CAWMMDMNTEAFF	TGTGCCTGGATGATGGACATGAACACTGAAGCTTTCTTT
TRBD2	TRBJ2-7	NA	TRBV4-3	CASSQSPGLAGGEQYF	TGCGCCAGCAGCCAATCGCCGGGACTAGCGGGAGGCGAGCAGTACTTC
NA	TRBJ1-1	once	TRBV5-1	CASSWDSNTEAFF	TGCGCCAGCAGCTGGGACTCGAACACTGAAGCTTTCTTT
NA	TRBJ2-6	NA	TRBV27	CASSNPSGANVLTF	TGTGCCAGCTCGAACCCCTCTGGGGCCAACGTCCTGACTTTC
TRBD2	TRBJ2-3	NA	TRBV5-1	CASSLGLAGDSDTQYF	TGCGCCAGCAGCTTGGGTCTGGCGGGAGACTCAGATACGCAGTATTTT
NA	TRBJ1-3	NA	TRBV29-1	CSVVGGGTGNTIYF	TGCAGCGTTGTAGGGGGTGGAACTGGAAACACCATATATTTT
TRBD1	TRBJ1-2	NA	TRBV6-5	CASSVDRDRAYGYTF	TGTGCCAGCAGTGTTGACCGGGACAGGGCCTATGGCTACACCTTC
TRBD1	TRBJ1-4	NA	TRBV10-3	CAISDSGTGGAANEKLFF	TGTGCCATCAGTGACTCCGGGACAGGGGGCGCGGCTAATGAAAAACTGTTTTTT
TRBD1	TRBJ2-5	NA	TRBV5-1	CASSLEGAKTQYF	TGCGCCAGCAGCTTGGAGGGGGCGAAGACCCAGTACTTC
NA	TRBJ2-1	NA	TRBV2	CASSADSSYNEQFF	TGTGCCAGCAGTGCGGATAGCTCCTACAATGAGCAGTTCTTC
TRBD1	TRBJ1-1	NA	TRBV5-4	CASSSTRLDRGNTEAFF	TGTGCCAGCAGCTCTACACGCCTGGACAGGGGGAACACTGAAGCTTTCTTT
NA	TRBJ2-7	NA	TRBV30	CAWSVGGPQQYF	TGTGCCTGGAGTGTAGGTGGACCCCAGCAGTACTTC
TRBD2	TRBJ2-3	NA	TRBV29-1	CSVDGRASGTDTQYF	TGCAGCGTTGACGGGAGGGCCTCGGGCACAGATACGCAGTATTTT
NA	TRBJ2-3	once	TRBV10-1	CASSEPGGRDTQYF	TGCGCCAGCAGTGAACCTGGAGGTCGCGATACGCAGTATTTT
NA	TRBJ1-5	NA	TRBV7-9	CASSLAGANQPQHF	TGTGCCAGCAGCTTAGCAGGGGCCAATCAGCCCCAGCATTTT
TRBD2	TRBJ2-1	NA	TRBV4-1	CASSQSLAGGLNEQFF	TGCGCCAGCAGCCAATCACTAGCGGGAGGGCTGAATGAGCAGTTCTTC
TRBD2	TRBJ2-7	NA	TRBV18	CASSEGTSGAPYEQYF	TGTGCCAGCTCGGAGGGGACTAGCGGGGCCCCCTACGAGCAGTACTTC
TRBD2	TRBJ2-7	NA	TRBV11-2	CASSLRGASSYEQYF	TGTGCCAGCAGCTTGCGGGGGGCGAGCTCCTACGAGCAGTACTTC
NA	TRBJ2-1	NA	TRBV27	CATGPRGVSDYEQFF	TGTGCCACCGGGCCGAGGGGTGTCTCGGACTATGAGCAGTTCTTC
NA	TRBJ2-1	NA	TRBV4-1	CASSQTGVSHEQFF	TGCGCCAGCAGCCAAACGGGAGTTTCCCATGAGCAGTTCTTC
TRBD2	TRBJ2-2	NA	TRBV6-6	CASSGTSTGELFF	TGTGCCAGTAGCGGGACATCAACCGGGGAGCTGTTTTTT
TRBD1	TRBJ2-7	NA	TRBV4-1	CASSPGQGANYEQYF	TGCGCCAGCAGCCCTGGACAGGGGGCAAATTACGAGCAGTACTTC
NA	TRBJ2-6	NA	TRBV28	CASRTAGVGANVLTF	TGTGCCAGCAGAACAGCAGGGGTAGGGGCCAACGTCCTGACTTTC
TRBD1	TRBJ1-2	NA	TRBV4-2	CASSQDSRDSPYGYTF	TGTGCCAGCAGCCAAGATTCTCGGGACAGTCCTTATGGCTACACCTTC
NA	TRBJ1-5	NA	TRBV2	CASSLRQDGQPQHF	TGTGCCAGCAGTCTTCGACAGGATGGGCAGCCCCAGCATTTT
TRBD1	TRBJ1-2	NA	TRBV10-3	CAISDSGTAYGYTF	TGTGCCATCAGTGATTCGGGGACAGCCTATGGCTACACCTTC
NA	TRBJ1-3	NA	TRBV7-2	CASSLGGNGNTIYF	TGTGCCAGCAGCTTAGGGGGCAATGGAAACACCATATATTTT
TRBD2	TRBJ2-1	NA	TRBV4-2	CASSNRLASDNEQFF	TGTGCCAGCAGCAACCGACTAGCGAGCGACAATGAGCAGTTCTTC
TRBD1	TRBJ2-5	NA	TRBV5-6	CASSPRDRAQETQYF	TGTGCCAGCAGCCCACGGGACAGGGCGCAAGAGACCCAGTACTTC
NA	TRBJ1-4	NA	TRBV5-1	CASSSFGGGLPTNEKLFF	TGCGCCAGCAGCTCCTTTGGGGGGGGCCTGCCGACTAATGAAAAACTGTTTTTT
TRBD1	TRBJ1-2	few	TRBV19	CASSTGTGGYGYTF	TGTGCCAGTAGTACCGGGACAGGGGGCTATGGCTACACCTTC
NA	TRBJ2-1	NA	TRBV25-1	CASSETSGSTIGNEQFF	TGTGCCAGCAGTGAAACCAGCGGGTCTACGATTGGCAATGAGCAGTTCTTC
NA	TRBJ1-2	few	TRBV6-5	CASSSGPGPGRGYTF	TGTGCCAGCAGCTCCGGACCTGGGCCTGGACGGGGCTACACCTTC
NA	TRBJ2-3	NA	TRBV19	CASSIRRGLRTDTQYF	TGTGCCAGTAGTATTAGGAGAGGCCTCCGCACAGATACGCAGTATTTT
NA	TRBJ2-7	NA	TRBV18	CASSLTQGLSYEQYF	TGTGCCAGCTCCCTAACTCAGGGTTTATCCTACGAGCAGTACTTC
NA	TRBJ1-2	few	TRBV5-4	CASSYDSTNYGYTF	TGTGCCAGCAGCTACGACAGTACTAACTATGGCTACACCTTC
TRBD2	TRBJ2-2	once	TRBV7-9	CASSSRLAGEGGELFF	TGTGCCAGCAGCTCCAGACTAGCGGGAGAGGGCGGGGAGCTGTTTTTT
TRBD2	TRBJ2-2	NA	TRBV19	CASRGLAPGELFF	TGTGCCAGTCGAGGACTAGCGCCCGGGGAGCTGTTTTTT
TRBD1	TRBJ1-4	NA	TRBV5-1	CASSLGDRGQIEKLFF	TGCGCCAGCAGCTTGGGTGACAGGGGGCAGATCGAAAAACTGTTTTTT
TRBD2	TRBJ2-7	NA	TRBV4-2	CASSQDGGSEYEQYF	TGTGCCAGCAGCCAAGACGGGGGGAGTGAGTACGAGCAGTACTTC
NA	TRBJ1-2	NA	TRBV6-1	CASSEDGGSYGYTF	TGTGCCAGCAGTGAGGACGGGGGGAGCTATGGCTACACCTTC
NA	TRBJ2-7	once	TRBV10-3	CAISESWTADEQYF	TGTGCCATCAGTGAGTCTTGGACGGCCGACGAGCAGTACTTC